This T cell receptor (beta chain) appears in the sequencing data of a study of blood T cells in healthy people across ages. The authors ran a second PCR of 7 to 11 cycles using a sample-barcoded 5' primer and a J-beta primer mix. TCRdb reprocessed the 5' RACE reads via MiXCR and lists one record per CDR3 protein. The table shows hundreds of thousands of distinct CDR3 sequences, with roughly 41% occurring only once. CDR3 size: 13 residues. Deletions cut 5 bases from V and 6 bases from J, with 12 bases between. CDR1 is SGHVS and CDR2 is FQNEAQ in the germline V gene. The chain carries TRBV7-8 and TRBJ2-3, with D possibly being TRBD1 (5 bases). Input material: blood. This receptor was taken from a woman aged 60-75 years in good health. The CDR3 bases are TGTGCCAGCAGCCAGAACACAGGCGATACGCAGTATTTT. Its protein is CASSQNTGDTQYF.